The rows below give T cell receptor beta chains drawn from one sample of a study of T cell changes during pregnancy in multiple sclerosis. Sequencing used immunoSEQ multiplex PCR; TCRdb keeps in-frame clones, though not all of them. The sample includes some 43,000 clones, 90% of them seen just once. The specimen was peripheral blood, collected in the first trimester of pregnancy. The receptor source for this set is a female donor in good health, enrolled as a control in a pregnancy study. Each CDR3 is given with its conserved first and last residue. D genes are given only for firm matches. Size tells how often a clone was seen (once, few, many) or the class of an expanded clone, and some rows leave it out.

D,V,size,J,DNA,CDR3
NA,TRBV4-2,NA,TRBJ2-6,TGTGCCAGCAGCCAAGCGGGCTCTGGGGCCAACGTCCTGACTTTC,CASSQAGSGANVLTF
NA,TRBV25-1,once,TRBJ2-2,TGTGCCAGCAGTGACCAGAACACCGGGGAGCTGTTTTTT,CASSDQNTGELFF
TRBD2,TRBV6-1,NA,TRBJ2-7,TGTGCCAGCAGTCAGGGAGGGGAGTTCGGCGAGCAGTACTTC,CASSQGGEFGEQYF
NA,TRBV6-1,NA,TRBJ2-2,TGTGCCAGCAGACCTCCCGGGTTAAACACCGGGGAGCTGTTTTTT,CASRPPGLNTGELFF
NA,TRBV28,NA,TRBJ1-5,TGTGCCAGTTCCGCCTCGGGGAGGCCCCAGCATTTT,CASSASGRPQHF
NA,TRBV19,NA,TRBJ1-3,TGTGCCAGTAGTATTGACAGGAACCTCGAAAACACCATATATTTT,CASSIDRNLENTIYF
NA,TRBV28,once,TRBJ2-5,TGTGCCAGCAGTCTCACTTCCTTTGACAGTGGGGAAGAGACCCAGTACTTC,CASSLTSFDSGEETQYF
TRBD1,TRBV7-2,NA,TRBJ2-7,TGTGCCAGCAGCTCCGGGACAGGGTATTACGAGCAGTACTTC,CASSSGTGYYEQYF
TRBD2,TRBV7-3,NA,TRBJ2-1,TGTGCCAGCAGCCCCCTGGGACTAGCGGAGGACAATGAGCAGTTCTTC,CASSPLGLAEDNEQFF
NA,TRBV6-5,NA,TRBJ2-3,TGTGCCAGCAGTTACTCGCCTAGCGACCCAGATACGCAGTATTTT,CASSYSPSDPDTQYF
TRBD1,TRBV18,NA,TRBJ2-7,TGTGCCAGCTCACCAAGGCGACAGGGGTACGGGAGCTCCTACGAGCAGTACTTC,CASSPRRQGYGSSYEQYF
NA,TRBV29-1,NA,TRBJ1-1,TGCAGCGTGACCCTAGACAGCCAGGAAGCTTTCTTT,CSVTLDSQEAFF
TRBD1,TRBV29-1,NA,TRBJ2-5,TGCAGCACAGGGGGCGGGGGGACCCAGTACTTC,CSTGGGGTQYF
TRBD2,TRBV9,once,TRBJ2-7,TGTGCCAGCAGCGCCGGGACTAGCGGGACCCTCTCGACCTACGAGCAGTACTTC,CASSAGTSGTLSTYEQYF
TRBD1,TRBV28,NA,TRBJ2-5,TGTGCCAGCAGTTCTCCGGGACAGGGGGCGGGAGAGACCCAGTACTTC,CASSSPGQGAGETQYF
NA,TRBV5-1,NA,TRBJ1-1,TGCGCCAGCAGTGGGGGGGACACTGAAGCTTTCTTT,CASSGGDTEAFF
TRBD1,TRBV15,NA,TRBJ2-3,TGTGCCACCAGCAGAGATTTTGGTAGGGGGCCCCGGAGAGATACGCAGTATTTT,CATSRDFGRGPRRDTQYF
TRBD1,TRBV28,NA,TRBJ2-7,TGTGCCAGCAGGTGGGGGACAGGGGGTGTAGACGAGCAGTACTTC,CASRWGTGGVDEQYF
TRBD1,TRBV6-1,few,TRBJ2-7,TGTGCCAGCAGTGGGGGACAGGGGGATCCCTACGAGCAGTACTTC,CASSGGQGDPYEQYF
NA,TRBV19,NA,TRBJ2-1,TGTGCCAGTAGTTGGGGGGGGGCCCGGTGGGAGCAGTTCTTC,CASSWGGARWEQFF
TRBD2,TRBV27,NA,TRBJ2-1,TGTGCCAGCAGCTTTACTAGCGGGAGTTGGTATGAGCAGTTCTTC,CASSFTSGSWYEQFF
TRBD2,TRBV7-9,NA,TRBJ2-1,TGTGCCAGCAGCTTAGGCCTAGCGGGGGTCAATGAGCAGTTCTTC,CASSLGLAGVNEQFF
TRBD1,TRBV5-1,NA,TRBJ1-4,TGCGCCAGCAGCTTGGACTCGGGACAGAGAAATGAAAAACTGTTTTTT,CASSLDSGQRNEKLFF
NA,TRBV7-2,NA,TRBJ2-1,TGTGCCAGCAGCGAGCAGCAGGCCTTGGGGCAGTTCTTC,CASSEQQALGQFF
TRBD1,TRBV18,NA,TRBJ2-2,TGTGCCAGCTCAACACAACGACTGGGACAGGGCTCGCCCGGGGAGCTGTTTTTT,CASSTQRLGQGSPGELFF
NA,TRBV7-2,once,TRBJ1-2,TGTGCCAGCAGCTTAATTACAGGGAATGGCTACACCTTC,CASSLITGNGYTF
NA,TRBV6-1,NA,TRBJ2-2,TGTGCCAGCAGTGACAGGGTAAACACCGGGGAGCTGTTTTTT,CASSDRVNTGELFF
NA,TRBV29-1,NA,TRBJ2-3,TGCAGCGTTGAGGTAACTAGCACAGATACGCAGTATTTT,CSVEVTSTDTQYF
TRBD2,TRBV28,NA,TRBJ2-1,TGTGCCAGCAGTCCGGGACTAGTCGACTACAATGAGCAGTTCTTC,CASSPGLVDYNEQFF
TRBD2,TRBV4-1,NA,TRBJ2-3,TGCGCCAGCAGCCAAGTCGGGTCCCAGGGAGGGCTAGCGGGAGCTACAGATACGCAGTATTTT,CASSQVGSQGGLAGATDTQYF
TRBD2,TRBV2,NA,TRBJ2-7,TGTGCCAGCAGTGCAAGGCGGGAGACTCGCTACGAGCAGTACTTC,CASSARRETRYEQYF
TRBD2,TRBV28,NA,TRBJ2-1,TGTGCCAGCAGTACTAGCGGGAGGGCCGAGGATGAGCAGTTCTTC,CASSTSGRAEDEQFF
TRBD2,TRBV7-8,NA,TRBJ2-3,TGTGCCAGCAGCTCGCCCGGGGAGGGGCGTACTACAGATACGCAGTATTTT,CASSSPGEGRTTDTQYF
NA,TRBV5-4,few,TRBJ2-6,TGTGCCAGCAGCTTGGGCAGCGTCAGCTCTGGGGCCAACGTCCTGACTTTC,CASSLGSVSSGANVLTF
NA,TRBV5-1,once,TRBJ2-3,TGCGCCAGCAGCTTGGGAGGGTATTCAGATACGCAGTATTTT,CASSLGGYSDTQYF
NA,TRBV29-1,NA,TRBJ2-1,TGCAGCGTTGAAGATTCAGGGACACATCTTTACAATGAGCAGTTCTTC,CSVEDSGTHLYNEQFF
NA,TRBV9,once,TRBJ2-6,TGTGCCAGCAGCCCTCGCAGGTTAGTCGGTGGGGCCAACGTCCTGACTTTC,CASSPRRLVGGANVLTF
TRBD1,TRBV19,NA,TRBJ1-1,TGTGCCAGTAGTATGCAACAGGGGGCGCGCACTGAAGCTTTCTTT,CASSMQQGARTEAFF
TRBD1,TRBV29-1,NA,TRBJ1-2,TGCAGCGTCTCACCGGGACAGGGATATGGCTACACCTTC,CSVSPGQGYGYTF
TRBD1,TRBV28,NA,TRBJ2-3,TGTGCCAGCAGTTCAGACAGGGTAATTACAGATACGCAGTATTTT,CASSSDRVITDTQYF
TRBD1,TRBV4-3,NA,TRBJ1-2,TGCGCCAGCAGCCAGGCGGGGACAGGGTTTGGCTACACCTTC,CASSQAGTGFGYTF
NA,TRBV7-9,NA,TRBJ1-1,TGTGCCAGCAGCACCAACCCAGAGAACACTGAAGCTTTCTTT,CASSTNPENTEAFF
NA,TRBV30,few,TRBJ1-1,TGTGCCTGGAGTAGGGGGATGAACACTGAAGCTTTCTTT,CAWSRGMNTEAFF
NA,TRBV28,NA,TRBJ1-1,TGTGCCAGCAGTTTATCAGGGTCCGGCGGAAGGGCTGAAGCTTTCTTT,CASSLSGSGGRAEAFF
TRBD2,TRBV6-4,NA,TRBJ2-3,TGTGCCAGCAGTGACTCGGCGGGGGGCAGCACAGATACGCAGTATTTT,CASSDSAGGSTDTQYF
TRBD1,TRBV7-8,few,TRBJ2-1,TGTGCCAGCAGCCCGACGGACAGGGGCACTGAGCAGTTCTTC,CASSPTDRGTEQFF
NA,TRBV19,NA,TRBJ2-6,TGTGCCAGTAGTCCCCAACATCATGTTGCTGGGGCCAACGTCCTGACTTTC,CASSPQHHVAGANVLTF
NA,TRBV11-2,NA,TRBJ1-2,TGTGCCAGCAGCTTAGGTGGGGCCGGCTACACCTTC,CASSLGGAGYTF
NA,TRBV6-4,NA,TRBJ1-1,TGTGCCAGCAGTGCCTCATTACAGGGTACGGCTTTCTTT,CASSASLQGTAFF
NA,TRBV4-3,NA,TRBJ1-1,TGCGCCAGCAGCCCCGGCTACAGGGCCAATGAAGCTTTCTTT,CASSPGYRANEAFF
TRBD1,TRBV4-3,NA,TRBJ2-2,TGCGCCAGCAGCCAATCAGGGGGCACCGGGGAGCTGTTTTTT,CASSQSGGTGELFF
TRBD2,TRBV6-4,NA,TRBJ2-5,TGTGCCAGCAGCCGAATCACTAGCGGGAGACGGGAGACCCAGTACTTC,CASSRITSGRRETQYF
NA,TRBV4-1,NA,TRBJ1-2,TGCGCCAGCAGCCAAGAGCGGGGGGGTATGACCCACGGGGACTATGGCTACACCTTC,CASSQERGGMTHGDYGYTF
NA,TRBV6-5,once,TRBJ1-2,TGTGCCAGCAGTTACTGGCAGGGAGGAAACTATGGCTACACCTTC,CASSYWQGGNYGYTF
NA,TRBV30,NA,TRBJ2-3,TGTGCCTGGAAGATGGGAGCGCCAGATACGCAGTATTTT,CAWKMGAPDTQYF